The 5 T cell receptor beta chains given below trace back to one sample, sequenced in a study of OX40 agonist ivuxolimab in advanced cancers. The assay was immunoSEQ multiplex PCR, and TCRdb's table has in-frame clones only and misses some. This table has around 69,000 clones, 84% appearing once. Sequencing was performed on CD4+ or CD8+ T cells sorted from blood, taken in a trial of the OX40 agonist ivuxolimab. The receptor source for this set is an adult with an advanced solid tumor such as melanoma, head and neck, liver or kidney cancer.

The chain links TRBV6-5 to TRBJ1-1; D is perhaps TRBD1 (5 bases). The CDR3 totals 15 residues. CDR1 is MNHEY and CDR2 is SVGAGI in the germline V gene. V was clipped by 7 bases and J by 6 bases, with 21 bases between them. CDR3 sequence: CASNPRRDHNPEAFF. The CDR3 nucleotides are TGTGCCAGCAACCCCCGGAGGGACCATAACCCTGAAGCTTTCTTT.

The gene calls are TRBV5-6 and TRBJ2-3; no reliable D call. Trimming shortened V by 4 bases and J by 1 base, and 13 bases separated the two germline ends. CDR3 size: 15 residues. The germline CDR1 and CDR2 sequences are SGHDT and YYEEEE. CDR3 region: CASSVVASRTDTQYF. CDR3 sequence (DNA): TGTGCCAGCAGCGTGGTGGCCTCCCGCACAGATACGCAGTATTTT.

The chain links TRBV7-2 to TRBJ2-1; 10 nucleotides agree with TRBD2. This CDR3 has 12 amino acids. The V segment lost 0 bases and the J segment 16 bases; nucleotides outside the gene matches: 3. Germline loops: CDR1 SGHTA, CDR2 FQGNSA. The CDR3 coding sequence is TGTGCCAGCAGCTTAGCAAGCGGGAGGGCTTTCTTC. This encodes CASSLASGRAFF.

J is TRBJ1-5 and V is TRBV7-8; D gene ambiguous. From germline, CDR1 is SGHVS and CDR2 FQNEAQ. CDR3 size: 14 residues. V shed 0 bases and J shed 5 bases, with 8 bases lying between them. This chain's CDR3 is CASSLAFGDQPQHF. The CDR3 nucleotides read TGTGCCAGCAGCTTAGCGTTCGGCGATCAGCCCCAGCATTTT.

Here the CDR3 reads CASSPSTDRSSGNTIYF. Here the CDR3 DNA reads TGTGCCAGCTCACCAAGTACAGACCGATCCTCTGGAAACACCATATATTTT. This chain uses TRBV18 with TRBJ1-3; D gene ambiguous. Germline assignment: CDR1 KGHSH and CDR2 LQKENI. CDR3 length equals 17 residues. V shed 2 bases and J shed 0 bases, with 14 bases lying between them.